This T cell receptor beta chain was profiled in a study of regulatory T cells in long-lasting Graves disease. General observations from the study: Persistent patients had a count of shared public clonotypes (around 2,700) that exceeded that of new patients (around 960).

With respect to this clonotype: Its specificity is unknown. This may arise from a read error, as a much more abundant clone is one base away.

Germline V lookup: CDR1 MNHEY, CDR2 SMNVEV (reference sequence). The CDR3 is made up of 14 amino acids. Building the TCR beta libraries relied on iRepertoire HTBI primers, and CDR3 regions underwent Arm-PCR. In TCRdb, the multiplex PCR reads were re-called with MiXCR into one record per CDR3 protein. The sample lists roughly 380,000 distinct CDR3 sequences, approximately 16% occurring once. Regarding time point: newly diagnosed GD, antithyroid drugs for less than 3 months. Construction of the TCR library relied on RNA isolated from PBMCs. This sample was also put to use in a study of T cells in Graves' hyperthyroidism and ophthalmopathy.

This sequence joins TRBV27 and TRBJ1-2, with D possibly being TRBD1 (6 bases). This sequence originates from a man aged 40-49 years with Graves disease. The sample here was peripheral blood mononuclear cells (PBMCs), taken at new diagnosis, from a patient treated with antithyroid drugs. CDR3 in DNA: TGTGCCAGCAGTTTAACGGACAGAAACTATGGCTGCACCTTC. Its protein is CASSLTDRNYGCTF.